Each of the 8 T cell receptor beta chains below was sequenced from the same sample in a study of graft-versus-host responses after intestinal transplantation. These receptors have no known antigen. Generated by immunoSEQ multiplex PCR, the TCRdb table keeps only in-frame clones and is missing some. The sample has fewer than 120,000 clones; 85% to 95% are singletons. The source was unstimulated CD8+ T cells sorted from spleen or lymph node cells, collected before intestinal transplant. These receptors were obtained from a human donor who received an intestinal transplant.

The CDR3 DNA reads as TGTGCCAGCAGTGAAGTGGGTTCAGGGCAATCCTACGAGCAGTACTTC. It codes for CASSEVGSGQSYEQYF. This chain connects TRBV2 to TRBJ2-7, with a possible D match to TRBD1 (5 bases). This CDR3 has 16 residues. CDR1 and CDR2 (germline): SNHLY, FYNNEI. V shed 1 base and J shed 1 base, with 14 bases lying between them.

CDR3 sequence reads: CASSLIITEKEDGYTF. In nucleotides, the CDR3 is TGTGCCAGCAGCTTAATTATCACCGAAAAAGAGGATGGCTACACCTTC. The V gene is TRBV7-9, the J gene TRBJ1-2, with D unresolved. Germline loops: CDR1 SEHNR, CDR2 FQNEAQ (reference sequence). V lost 2 bases and J 6 bases, leaving 19 bases between the germline ends. This CDR3 comprises 16 residues.

The CDR3 region is CASSLHGNTEAFF. The CDR3 coding sequence is TGTGCCAGCAGCCTCCATGGGAACACTGAAGCTTTCTTT. The chain uses TRBV11-2 and TRBJ1-1; no definite D call. There are 13 residues in the CDR3. V lost 5 bases and J 1 base, leaving 8 bases between the germline ends. CDR1 SGHAT and CDR2 FQNNGV come from the germline V gene.

This chain connects TRBV27 to TRBJ2-6; D might be TRBD2 (6 bases). The CDR3 contains 17 residues. V shed 8 bases and J shed 4 bases, with 21 bases lying between them. Per germline, CDR1 MNHEY and CDR2 SMNVEV (reference sequence). The CDR3 DNA is TGTGCCAGCTGTGCGGGGCTCAAGTTTTTGGGGGCCAACGTCCTGACTTTC. Residues: CASCAGLKFLGANVLTF.

This clone was found once. CDR3 loop: CASSPILQGAGEQYF. The CDR3 nucleotides read TGTGCCAGCAGTCCGATATTACAGGGGGCGGGGGAGCAGTACTTC. The rearrangement links TRBV27 to TRBJ2-7, with 9 bases that match TRBD1. This CDR3 has 15 amino acids. Germline trimming cut 5 bases from V and 7 bases from J; bases unmatched to any gene: 12. CDR1 MNHEY and CDR2 SMNVEV come from the germline V gene (reference sequence).

This clone was counted once. The rearrangement uses TRBV28 and TRBJ2-1, with no clear D. Germline CDR1 is MDHEN and CDR2 is SYDVKM. V lost 2 bases to trimming and J lost 5 bases, with 7 bases between them. The CDR3 totals 13 residues. The CDR3 protein is CASSLARHNEQFF. The CDR3 coding sequence is TGTGCCAGCAGTTTAGCCCGTCACAATGAGCAGTTCTTC.

The chain uses TRBV30 and TRBJ2-5; a weak D match, TRBD1 (6 bases). V was shortened by 4 bases and J by 5 bases, with 11 bases between the two germline ends. The length of the CDR3 is 12 residues. Germline V gene data show CDR1 as GTSNPN and CDR2 as SVGIG (reference sequence). The CDR3 region has the DNA TGTGCCTGGACAGGGGCATGGGAGACCCAGTACTTC. Its protein is CAWTGAWETQYF.

The table lists this clone with a few counts. The gene calls are TRBV7-9 and TRBJ1-1; D not resolved. The CDR3 covers 15 residues. Germline values: CDR1 SEHNR, CDR2 FQNEAQ (reference sequence). The ends were cut back, 4 bases at V and 2 bases at J, with 14 bases in the middle. The CDR3 region has the DNA TGTGCCAGCAGCTATCAGGCGACGGGAAACACTGAAGCTTTCTTT. It specifies CASSYQATGNTEAFF. Variable domain in full (rest from reference TRBV7-9 and TRBJ1-1): DTGVSQNPRHKITKRGQNVTFRCDPISEHNRLYWYRQTLGQGPEFLTYFQNEAQLEKSRLLSDRFSAERPKGSFSTLEIQRTEQGDSAMYLCASSYQATGNTEAFFGQGTRLTVV.